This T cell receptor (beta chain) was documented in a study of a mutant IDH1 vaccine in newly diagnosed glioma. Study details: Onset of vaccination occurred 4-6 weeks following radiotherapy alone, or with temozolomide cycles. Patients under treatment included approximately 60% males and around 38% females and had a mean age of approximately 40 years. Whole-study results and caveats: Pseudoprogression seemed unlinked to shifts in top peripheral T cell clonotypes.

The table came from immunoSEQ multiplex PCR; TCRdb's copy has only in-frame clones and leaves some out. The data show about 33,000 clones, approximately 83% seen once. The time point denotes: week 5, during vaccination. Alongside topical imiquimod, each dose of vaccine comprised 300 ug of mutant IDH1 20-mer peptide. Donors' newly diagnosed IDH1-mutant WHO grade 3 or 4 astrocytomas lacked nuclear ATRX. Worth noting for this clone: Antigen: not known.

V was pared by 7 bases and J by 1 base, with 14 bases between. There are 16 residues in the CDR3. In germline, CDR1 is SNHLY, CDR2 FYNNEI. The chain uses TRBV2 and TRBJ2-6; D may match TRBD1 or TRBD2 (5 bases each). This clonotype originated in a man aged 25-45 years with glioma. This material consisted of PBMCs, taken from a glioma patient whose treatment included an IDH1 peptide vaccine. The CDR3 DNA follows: TGTGCCAGCACTTGGGACGGTCGATCTGGGGCCAACGTCCTGACTTTC. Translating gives CASTWDGRSGANVLTF.